The rows below give T cell receptor beta chains drawn from one sample of a study of spatial heterogeneity in lung cancer. TCRdb analysed the 5' RACE reads with MiXCR anew, one entry per CDR3 protein. The sample has about 75,000 distinct CDR3 sequences, about an eighth seen once. The sample was PBMCs, taken at surgery. Receptors originate from a male donor with early-stage non-small cell lung cancer. The CDR3 runs from the conserved cysteine through the conserved F or W. Fields, in order: J gene, CDR3 length, clone size, V gene, CDR3 protein. Some rows have no size entry. The others give once, few or many, or a class for an expanded clone.

>TRBJ2-7|13|many|TRBV28
CASSPPTLYEQYF
>TRBJ2-1|17|.|TRBV6-5
CASSYSRTGIPNNEQFF
>TRBJ2-6|15|few|TRBV5-1
CASRAFLSGANVLTF
>TRBJ1-2|14|.|TRBV28
CASIGGAHPYGYTF
>TRBJ2-3|16|few|TRBV7-9
CASSYPAGLDTDTQYF
>TRBJ2-1|14|few|TRBV18
CASSPLSQGSEQFF
>TRBJ2-1|16|.|TRBV5-1
CASTPSPGGSYNEQFF
>TRBJ2-1|15|.|TRBV11-3
CASSPYQSSYNEQFF
>TRBJ2-1|13|many|TRBV27
CASSLASGTGPFF
>TRBJ1-6|14|.|TRBV6-6
CASSHPGVVSPLHF
>TRBJ1-2|14|.|TRBV27
CASSLYGEGYGYTF
>TRBJ2-2|16|few|TRBV10-3
CAIRDSGEKNTGELFF
>TRBJ1-5|15|.|TRBV7-2
CASSLVHKQGQPQHF
>TRBJ1-1|12|.|TRBV29-1
CSVRPGGTEAFF
>TRBJ1-4|15|few|TRBV10-2
CASKTGGAANEKLFF
>TRBJ1-2|13|few|TRBV29-1
CSGVQEGAHGYTF
>TRBJ2-1|15|many|TRBV3-1
CASSLAGTSGSEQFF
>TRBJ2-1|13|many|TRBV27
CASKWESSNEQFF
>TRBJ1-2|13|.|TRBV27
CASTKSGGGGYTF
>TRBJ2-7|12|few|TRBV7-9
CASSATGYEQYF
>TRBJ2-1|13|few|TRBV20-1
CSATDRTYNEQFF
>TRBJ2-5|10|many|TRBV6-2/TRBV6-3
CATGTETQYF
>TRBJ1-1|12|.|TRBV7-9
CASSLLRDEAFF
>TRBJ2-5|13|few|TRBV7-8
CASSSNIPETQYF
>TRBJ2-7|12|many|TRBV28
CASGGLSYEQYF
>TRBJ2-6|13|many|TRBV7-9
CACPTSGANVLTF
>TRBJ2-3|15|.|TRBV9
CASSVGVEWTDTQYF
>TRBJ2-7|14|.|TRBV3-1
CASSQEADTHEQYF
>TRBJ1-6|15|few|TRBV2
CASSGTGAYNSPLHF
>TRBJ1-2|15|few|TRBV20-1
CSARDLTGTYYGYTF
>TRBJ2-1|16|.|TRBV9
CASSPLAAGGYNEQFF
>TRBJ2-1|16|.|TRBV7-2
CATRRIGGLSNNEQFF
>TRBJ2-2|12|.|TRBV6-6
CASSPNTGELFF
>TRBJ2-1|16|.|TRBV15
CATSRGTSGAFGEQFF
>TRBJ2-2|15|few|TRBV5-1
CASSLAQGYTGELFF
>TRBJ2-7|14|.|TRBV5-4
CASSLQGAAYEQYF
>TRBJ1-1|14|.|TRBV5-5
CASSFARANTEAFF
>TRBJ2-5|14|.|TRBV5-1
CASSFFGQQETQYF
>TRBJ1-1|14|few|TRBV7-9
CASSLAETNTEAFF
>TRBJ1-5|17|few|TRBV12-3/TRBV12-4
CASSLSGQVASGQPQHF
>TRBJ2-1|15|.|TRBV5-1
CASSPDLISYNEQFF
>TRBJ2-3|15|.|TRBV12-3/TRBV12-4
CASSLLSPRIDTQYF
>TRBJ2-3|16|.|TRBV4-1
CASSQALAASTDTQYF